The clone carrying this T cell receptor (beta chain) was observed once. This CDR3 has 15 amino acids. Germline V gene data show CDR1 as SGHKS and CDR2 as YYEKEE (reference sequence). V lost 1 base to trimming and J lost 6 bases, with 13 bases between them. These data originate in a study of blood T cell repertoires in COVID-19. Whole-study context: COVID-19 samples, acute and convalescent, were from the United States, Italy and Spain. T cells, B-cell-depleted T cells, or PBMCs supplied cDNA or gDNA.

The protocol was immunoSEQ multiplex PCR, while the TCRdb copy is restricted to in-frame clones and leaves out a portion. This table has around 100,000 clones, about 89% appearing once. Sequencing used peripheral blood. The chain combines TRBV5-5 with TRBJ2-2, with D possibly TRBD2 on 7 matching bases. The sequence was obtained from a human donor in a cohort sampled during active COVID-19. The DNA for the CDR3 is TGTGCCAGCAGCTTGTACAGGGAGGGTGCCGGGGAGCTGTTTTTT. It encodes CASSLYREGAGELFF. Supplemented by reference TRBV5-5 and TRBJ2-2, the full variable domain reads DAGVTQSPTHLIKTRGQQVTLRCSPISGHKSVSWYQQVLGQGPQFIFQYYEKEERGRGNFPDRFSARQFPNYSSELNVNALLLGDSALYLCASSLYREGAGELFFGEGSRLTVL.